This T cell receptor (beta chain) came from a study of tumor and adjacent non-tumor tissue in lung cancer. The library came from three nested PCR rounds adapted from ARM-PCR protocols. Using its own MiXCR run on the multiplex PCR reads, TCRdb lists one record per CDR3 protein. The sample includes 65,000 to 90,000 distinct CDR3 sequences, roughly 76% of them seen just once. On this clonotype itself: No antigen is known for it.

Study-level points and caveats: In normal lung, the top 100 clones were significantly more dominant than in tumor. Patients with more diverse tumor TCRs had worse survival.

This sample's RNA came from whole unsorted tissue. The germline V and J ends were trimmed by 6 bases and 2 bases, with 10 bases remaining between them. There are 14 residues in the CDR3. The germline V gene has CDR1 ENHRY and CDR2 SYGVKD. The genes are TRBV10-3 and TRBJ2-2; no reliable D call. The sequence was obtained from a woman between 50 and 59 years old with non-small cell lung cancer. Sample: lung tumor tissue. The CDR3 spells CAIRDSTNTGELFF. In DNA, the CDR3 is TGTGCCATCAGGGATTCCACCAACACCGGGGAGCTGTTTTTT.